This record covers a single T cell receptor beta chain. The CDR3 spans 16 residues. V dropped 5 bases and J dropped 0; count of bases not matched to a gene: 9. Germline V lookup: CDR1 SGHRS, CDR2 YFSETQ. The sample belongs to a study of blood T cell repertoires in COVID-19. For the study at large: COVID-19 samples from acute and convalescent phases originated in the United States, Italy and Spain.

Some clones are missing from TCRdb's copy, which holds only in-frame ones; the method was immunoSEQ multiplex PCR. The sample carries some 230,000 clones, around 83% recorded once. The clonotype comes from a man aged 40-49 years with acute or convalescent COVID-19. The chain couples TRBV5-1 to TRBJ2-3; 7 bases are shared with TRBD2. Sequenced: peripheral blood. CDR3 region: CASRPSGTTSTDTQYF. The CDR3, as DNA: TGCGCCAGCAGGCCATCCGGGACTACTAGCACAGATACGCAGTATTTT. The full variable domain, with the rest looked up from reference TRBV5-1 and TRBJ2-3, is KAGVTQTPRYLIKTRGQQVTLSCSPISGHRSVSWYQQTPGQGLQFLFEYFSETQRNKGNFPGRFSGRQFSNSRSEMNVSTLELGDSALYLCASRPSGTTSTDTQYFGPGTRLTVL.